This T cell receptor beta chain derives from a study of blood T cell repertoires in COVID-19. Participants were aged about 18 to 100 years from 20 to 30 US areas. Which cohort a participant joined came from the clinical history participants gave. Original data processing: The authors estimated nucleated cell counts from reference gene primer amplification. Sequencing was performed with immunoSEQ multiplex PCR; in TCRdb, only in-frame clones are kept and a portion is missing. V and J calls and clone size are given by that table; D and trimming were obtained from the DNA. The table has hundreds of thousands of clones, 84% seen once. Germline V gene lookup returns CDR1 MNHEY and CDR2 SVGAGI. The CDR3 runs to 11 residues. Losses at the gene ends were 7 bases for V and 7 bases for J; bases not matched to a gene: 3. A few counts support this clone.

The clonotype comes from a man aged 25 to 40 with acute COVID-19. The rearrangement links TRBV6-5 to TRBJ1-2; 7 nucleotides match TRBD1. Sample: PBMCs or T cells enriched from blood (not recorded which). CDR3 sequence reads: CASMAGGGYTF. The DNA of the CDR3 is TGTGCCAGCATGGCAGGGGGTGGCTACACCTTC.